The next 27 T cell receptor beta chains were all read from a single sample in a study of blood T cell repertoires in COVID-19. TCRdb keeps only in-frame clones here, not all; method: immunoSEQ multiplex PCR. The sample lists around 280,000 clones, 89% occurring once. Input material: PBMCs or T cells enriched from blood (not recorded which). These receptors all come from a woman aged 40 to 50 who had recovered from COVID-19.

The chain's CDR3 is CASSDAGAPNTGELFF. CDR3 nucleotides: TGTGCCAGCAGTGATGCGGGGGCCCCCAACACCGGGGAGCTGTTTTTT. The rearrangement links TRBV2 to TRBJ2-2, with TRBD2 as a possible D gene (7 bases). The germline gives CDR1 SNHLY, CDR2 FYNNEI. This CDR3 comprises 16 residues. Trimming stripped 3 bases from V and 2 bases from J, with 13 bases between. Full variable domain (rest looked up from reference TRBV2 and TRBJ2-2): EPEVTQTPSHQVTQMGQEVILRCVPISNHLYFYWYRQILGQKVEFLVSFYNNEISEKSEIFDDQFSVERPDGSNFTLKIRSTKLEDSAMYFCASSDAGAPNTGELFFGEGSRLTVL.

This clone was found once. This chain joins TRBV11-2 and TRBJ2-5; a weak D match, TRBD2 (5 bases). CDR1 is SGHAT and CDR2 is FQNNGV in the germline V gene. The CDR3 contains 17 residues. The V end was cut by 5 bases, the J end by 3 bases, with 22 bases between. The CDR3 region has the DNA TGTGCCAGCAGCCTCAGTCTCCGGGGATGGGCCAAAGAGACCCAGTACTTC. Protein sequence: CASSLSLRGWAKETQYF.

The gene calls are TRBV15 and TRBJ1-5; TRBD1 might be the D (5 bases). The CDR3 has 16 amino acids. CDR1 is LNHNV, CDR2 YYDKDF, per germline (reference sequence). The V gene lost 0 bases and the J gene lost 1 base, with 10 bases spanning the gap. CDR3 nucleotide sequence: TGTGCCACCAGCAGAGAAGGGGCGAGGAGCAATCAGCCCCAGCATTTT. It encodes CATSREGARSNQPQHF.

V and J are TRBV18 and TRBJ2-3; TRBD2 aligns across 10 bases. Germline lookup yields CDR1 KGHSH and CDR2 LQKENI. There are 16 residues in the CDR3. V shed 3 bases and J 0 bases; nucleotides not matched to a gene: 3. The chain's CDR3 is CASSPKTSGSTDTQYF. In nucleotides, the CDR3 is TGTGCCAGCTCACCGAAGACTAGCGGGAGCACAGATACGCAGTATTTT. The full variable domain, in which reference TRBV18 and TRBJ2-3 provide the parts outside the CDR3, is NAGVMQNPRHLVRRRGQEARLRCSPMKGHSHVYWYRQLPEEGLKFMVYLQKENIIDESGMPKERFSAEFPKEGPSILRIQQVVRGDSAAYFCASSPKTSGSTDTQYFGPGTRLTVL.

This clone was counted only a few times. The CDR3 nucleotides read TGTGCCACCAGCAGACGCAATTTTGGAGGGAGGAGAAACACCATATATTTT. It is translated as CATSRRNFGGRRNTIYF. The chain employs TRBV15 and TRBJ1-3; D is uncertain. The CDR3 has 17 amino acids. From germline, CDR1 is LNHNV and CDR2 YYDKDF (reference sequence). V lost 2 bases to trimming and J lost 5 bases, with 19 bases between them.

The CDR3 reads CASSLQGGHTEAFF. CDR3 sequence (DNA): TGTGCCAGCAGCTTACAAGGGGGCCACACTGAAGCTTTCTTT. The chain joins TRBV7-6 to TRBJ1-1, with 7 bases identical to TRBD1. The CDR3 runs to 14 residues. Germline V lookup: CDR1 SGHVS, CDR2 FNYEAQ. The trim removed 2 bases at V and 3 bases at J, leaving 3 bases unmatched.

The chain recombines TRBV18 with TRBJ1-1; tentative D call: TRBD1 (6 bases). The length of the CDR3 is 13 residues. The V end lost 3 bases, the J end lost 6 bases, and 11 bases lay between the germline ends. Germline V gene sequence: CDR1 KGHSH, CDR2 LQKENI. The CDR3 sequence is CASSPVYRAEAFF. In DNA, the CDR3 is TGTGCCAGCTCACCGGTTTACAGGGCTGAAGCTTTCTTT.

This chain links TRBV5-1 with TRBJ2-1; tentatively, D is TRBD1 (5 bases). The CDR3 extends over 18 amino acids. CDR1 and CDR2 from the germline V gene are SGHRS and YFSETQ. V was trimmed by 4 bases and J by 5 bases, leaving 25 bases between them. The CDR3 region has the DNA TGCGCCAGCAGCCGGGTCCCAACGCAGGGCGAAAGGGACAATGAGCAGTTCTTC. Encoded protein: CASSRVPTQGERDNEQFF.

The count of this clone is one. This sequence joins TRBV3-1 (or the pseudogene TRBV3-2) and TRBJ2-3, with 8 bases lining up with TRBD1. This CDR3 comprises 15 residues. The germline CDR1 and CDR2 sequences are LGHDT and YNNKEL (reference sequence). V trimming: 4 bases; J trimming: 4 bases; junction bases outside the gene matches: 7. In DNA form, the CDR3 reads TGTGCCAGCAGCCCCCGGACAGGGTGGCCAGATACGCAGTATTTT. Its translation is CASSPRTGWPDTQYF.

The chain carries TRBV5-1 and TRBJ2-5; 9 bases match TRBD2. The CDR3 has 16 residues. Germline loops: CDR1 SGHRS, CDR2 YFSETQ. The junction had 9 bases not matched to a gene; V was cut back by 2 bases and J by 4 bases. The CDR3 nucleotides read TGCGCCAGCAGCTTCCGCGAAGCGGGGGGATTAGAGACCCAGTACTTC. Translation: CASSFREAGGLETQYF.

CDR3 residues: CASSQYSQTNTEAFF. In nucleotides, the CDR3 is TGTGCCAGCAGCCAATACAGCCAGACGAACACTGAAGCTTTCTTT. The chain employs TRBV3-1 (or the pseudogene TRBV3-2) and TRBJ1-1, with D uncertain. V dropped 2 bases and J dropped 1 base, with 11 bases sitting between them. This CDR3 is built from 15 residues. Germline V gene lookup returns CDR1 LGHDT and CDR2 YNNKEL (reference sequence).

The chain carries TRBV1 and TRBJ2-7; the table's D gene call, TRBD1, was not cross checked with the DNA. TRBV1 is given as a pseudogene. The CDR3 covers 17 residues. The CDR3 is CTSSQVPPPAGYYEQYF. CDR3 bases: TGCACCAGCAGCCAAGTACCCCCTCCGGCAGGGTACTACGAGCAGTACTTC.

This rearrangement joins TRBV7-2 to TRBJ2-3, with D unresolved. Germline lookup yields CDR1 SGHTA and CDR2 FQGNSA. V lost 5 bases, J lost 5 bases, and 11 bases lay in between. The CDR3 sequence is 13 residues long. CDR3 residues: CASSPAPGDTQYF. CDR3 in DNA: TGTGCCAGCAGCCCGGCGCCGGGAGATACGCAGTATTTT.

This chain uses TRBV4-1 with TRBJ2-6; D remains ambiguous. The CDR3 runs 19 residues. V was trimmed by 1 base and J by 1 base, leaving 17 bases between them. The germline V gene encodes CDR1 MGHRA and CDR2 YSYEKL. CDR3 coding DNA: TGCGCCAGCAGCCAAGTGGGCAGATTCCTGCAGTCTGGGGCCAACGTCCTGACTTTC. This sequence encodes CASSQVGRFLQSGANVLTF.

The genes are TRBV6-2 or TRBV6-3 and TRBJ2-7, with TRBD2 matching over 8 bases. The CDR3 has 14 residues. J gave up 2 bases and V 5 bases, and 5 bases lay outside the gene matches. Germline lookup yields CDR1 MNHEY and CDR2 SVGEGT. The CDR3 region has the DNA TGTGCCAGCAGTAAGCGGGAGCCAACCTACGAGCAGTACTTC. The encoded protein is CASSKREPTYEQYF.

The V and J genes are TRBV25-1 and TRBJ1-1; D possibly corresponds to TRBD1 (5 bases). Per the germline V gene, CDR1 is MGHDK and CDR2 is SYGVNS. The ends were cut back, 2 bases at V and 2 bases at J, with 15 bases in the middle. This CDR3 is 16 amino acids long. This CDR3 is CASSELFGASNTEAFF. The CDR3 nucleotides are TGTGCCAGCAGTGAACTCTTTGGGGCCTCAAACACTGAAGCTTTCTTT.

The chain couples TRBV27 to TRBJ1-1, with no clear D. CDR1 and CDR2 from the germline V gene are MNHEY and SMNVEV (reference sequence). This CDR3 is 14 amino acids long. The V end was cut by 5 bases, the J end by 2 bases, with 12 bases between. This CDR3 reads CASSTGTINTEAFF. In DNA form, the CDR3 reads TGTGCCAGCAGTACCGGAACTATAAACACTGAAGCTTTCTTT.

DNA for the CDR3: TGTGCCAGCAGTGAACCCGGGGGGAAGCCAGATACGCAGTATTTT. It translates to CASSEPGGKPDTQYF. V and J are TRBV25-1 and TRBJ2-3; 7 positions agree with TRBD2. The junction had 6 bases not matched to a gene; V was cut back by 2 bases and J by 4 bases. The CDR3 consists of 15 residues. Germline V CDR1 and CDR2: MGHDK, SYGVNS.

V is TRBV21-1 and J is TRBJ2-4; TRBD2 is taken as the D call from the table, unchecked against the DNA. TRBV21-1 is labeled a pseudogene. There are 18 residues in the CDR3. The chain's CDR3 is CASRRTSGGRLAKNIQYF. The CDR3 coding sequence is TGTGCCAGCAGACGGACTAGCGGGGGACGGCTAGCCAAAAACATTCAGTACTTC.

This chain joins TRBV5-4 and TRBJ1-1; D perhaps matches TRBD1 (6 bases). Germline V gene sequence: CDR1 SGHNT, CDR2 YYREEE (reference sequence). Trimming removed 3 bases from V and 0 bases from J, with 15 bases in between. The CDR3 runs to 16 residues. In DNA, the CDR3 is TGTGCCAGCAGCTCGGCTCGGGGGGCGGTGAACACTGAAGCTTTCTTT. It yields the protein CASSSARGAVNTEAFF. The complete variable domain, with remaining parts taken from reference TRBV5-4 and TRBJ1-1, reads ETGVTQSPTHLIKTRGQQVTLRCSSQSGHNTVSWYQQALGQGPQFIFQYYREEENGRGNFPPRFSGLQFPNYSSELNVNALELDDSALYLCASSSARGAVNTEAFFGQGTRLTVV.

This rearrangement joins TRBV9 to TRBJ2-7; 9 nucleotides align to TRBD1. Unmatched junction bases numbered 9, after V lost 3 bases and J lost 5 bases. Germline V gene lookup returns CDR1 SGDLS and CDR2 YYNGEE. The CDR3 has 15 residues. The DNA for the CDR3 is TGTGCCAGCAGCGCGGGACAGGGAAGATATAACGAGCAGTACTTC. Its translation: CASSAGQGRYNEQYF.

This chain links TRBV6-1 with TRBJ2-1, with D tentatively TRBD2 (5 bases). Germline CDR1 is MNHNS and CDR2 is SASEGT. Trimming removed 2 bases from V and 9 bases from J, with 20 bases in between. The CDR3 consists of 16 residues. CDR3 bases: TGTGCCAGCAGTGAAAACAGAGCTCGGGGAATGGGTGAGCAGTTCTTC. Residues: CASSENRARGMGEQFF.

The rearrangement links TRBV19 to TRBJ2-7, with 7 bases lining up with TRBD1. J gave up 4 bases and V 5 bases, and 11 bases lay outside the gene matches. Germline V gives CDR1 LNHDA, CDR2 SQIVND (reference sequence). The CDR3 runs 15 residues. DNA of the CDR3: TGTGCCAGTAGTCTTTACGACAGGGCCGGATACGAGCAGTACTTC. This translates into CASSLYDRAGYEQYF. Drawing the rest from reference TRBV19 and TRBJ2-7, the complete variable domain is DGGITQSPKYLFRKEGQNVTLSCEQNLNHDAMYWYRQDPGQGLRLIYYSQIVNDFQKGDIAEGYSVSREKKESFPLTVTSAQKNPTAFYLCASSLYDRAGYEQYFGPGTRLTVT.

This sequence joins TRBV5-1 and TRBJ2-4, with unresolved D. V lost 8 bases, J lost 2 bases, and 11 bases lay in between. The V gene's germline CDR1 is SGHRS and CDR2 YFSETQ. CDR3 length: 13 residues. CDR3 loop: CASQENSKNIQYF. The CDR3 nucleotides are TGCGCCAGTCAAGAGAATTCCAAAAACATTCAGTACTTC. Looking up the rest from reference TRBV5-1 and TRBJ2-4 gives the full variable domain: KAGVTQTPRYLIKTRGQQVTLSCSPISGHRSVSWYQQTPGQGLQFLFEYFSETQRNKGNFPGRFSGRQFSNSRSEMNVSTLELGDSALYLCASQENSKNIQYFGAGTRLSVL.

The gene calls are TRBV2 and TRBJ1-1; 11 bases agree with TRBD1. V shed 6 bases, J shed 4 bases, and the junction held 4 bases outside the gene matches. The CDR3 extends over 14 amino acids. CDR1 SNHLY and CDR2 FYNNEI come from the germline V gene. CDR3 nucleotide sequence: TGTGCCAGCAGGGTAGGACAGGGGGCCACTGAAGCTTTCTTT. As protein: CASRVGQGATEAFF.

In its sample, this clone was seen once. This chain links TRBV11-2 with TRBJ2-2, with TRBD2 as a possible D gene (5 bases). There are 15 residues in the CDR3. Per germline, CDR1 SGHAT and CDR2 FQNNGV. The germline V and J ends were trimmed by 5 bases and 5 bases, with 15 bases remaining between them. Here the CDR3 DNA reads TGTGCCAGCAGCCCAGACACGACGGGGACCGGGGAGCTGTTTTTT. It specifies CASSPDTTGTGELFF.

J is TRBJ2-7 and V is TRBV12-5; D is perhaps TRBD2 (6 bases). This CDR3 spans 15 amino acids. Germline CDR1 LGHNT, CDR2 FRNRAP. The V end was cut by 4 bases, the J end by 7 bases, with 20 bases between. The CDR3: CASGSSGTRVREQYF. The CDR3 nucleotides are TGTGCTAGTGGTTCTTCCGGGACTCGGGTTAGGGAGCAGTACTTC.